This TCR beta chain appears in the sequencing data of a study of blood T cell repertoires in COVID-19. In the study overall: PBMCs, B-cell-depleted T cells, or T cells provided the cDNA or gDNA that made up the material.

This clone was detected only a few times. Individuals in the exposed group had encountered a COVID-19 case within 2 weeks preceding study entry. TCRdb keeps only in-frame clones here, not all; method: immunoSEQ multiplex PCR. The table records some 300,000 clones, roughly 86% of them present only once. CDR3 length: 15 residues. CDR1 and CDR2 from the germline V gene are SGHRS and YFSETQ. J was trimmed by 6 bases and V by 0 bases; bases with no gene match: 8. The sequence was obtained from a woman in her fifties or sixties who had been exposed to COVID-19. V usage is TRBV5-1 and J usage is TRBJ1-2; TRBD1 aligns across 7 bases. Input material: PBMCs or T cells enriched from blood (not recorded which). CDR3 DNA sequence: TGCGCCAGCAGCTTGGATTATGACAGGGTGCATGGCTACACCTTC. As protein: CASSLDYDRVHGYTF.